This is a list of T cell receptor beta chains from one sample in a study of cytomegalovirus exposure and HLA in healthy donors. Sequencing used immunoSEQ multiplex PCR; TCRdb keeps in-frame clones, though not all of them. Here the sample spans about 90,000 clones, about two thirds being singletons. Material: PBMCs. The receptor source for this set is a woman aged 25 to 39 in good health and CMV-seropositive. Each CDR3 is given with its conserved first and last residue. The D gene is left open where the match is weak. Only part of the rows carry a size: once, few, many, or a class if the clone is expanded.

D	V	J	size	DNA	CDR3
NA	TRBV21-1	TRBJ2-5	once	TGTGCCAGCAGCAAAGAAGCGGTACAAGAGACCCAGTACTTC	CASSKEAVQETQYF
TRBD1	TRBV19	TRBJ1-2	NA	TGTGCCACCTGCGAACTACAGGGGCCCTCGGCCGGCTACACCTTC	CATCELQGPSAGYTF
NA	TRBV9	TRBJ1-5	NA	TGTGCCAGCAGCCCCGGGACACCCAATCAGCCCCAGCATTTT	CASSPGTPNQPQHF
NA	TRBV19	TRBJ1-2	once	TGTGCCAGTAGTCCCCGGGGAACGGTCGGCTATGGCTACACCTTC	CASSPRGTVGYGYTF
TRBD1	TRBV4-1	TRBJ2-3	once	TGCGCCAGCAGCCTCGGGACAGGGTCTGCAGTTACGCAGTATTTT	CASSLGTGSAVTQYF
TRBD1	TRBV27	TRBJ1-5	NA	TGTGCCAGCAAGCAGGGGGCGAATCAGCCCCAGCATTTT	CASKQGANQPQHF
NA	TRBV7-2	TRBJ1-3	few	TGTGCCAGCAGCTCCTCCCGACAGGTGGGAAACACCATATATTTT	CASSSSRQVGNTIYF
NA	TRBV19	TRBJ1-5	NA	TGTGCCAGTAGTATAACAGGGAGTGGGCAGCCTCAGCATTTT	CASSITGSGQPQHF
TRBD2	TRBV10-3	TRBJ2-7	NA	TGTGCCATCAGCAAGACTAGCGACTCCTACGAGCAGTACTTC	CAISKTSDSYEQYF
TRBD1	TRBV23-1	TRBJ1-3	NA	TGCGCCAGCAGTCACCCGGGACAGAGAAACACCATATATTTT	CASSHPGQRNTIYF
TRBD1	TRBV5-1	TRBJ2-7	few	TGCGCCAGCAGCTTTCTAGGGGGCCAGGACTACGAGCAGTACTTC	CASSFLGGQDYEQYF
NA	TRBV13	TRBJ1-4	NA	TGTGCCAGCAGCTGGGGGGACGGTGGGAGTCTGTTTTTT	CASSWGDGGSLFF
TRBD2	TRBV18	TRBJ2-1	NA	TGTGCCAGCTCACCTACTAGCGGGGGGGCAAGGGAGCAGTTCTTC	CASSPTSGGAREQFF
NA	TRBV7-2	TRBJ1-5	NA	TGTGCCAGCAGCCAAACCTACGTCACCAATCAGCCCCAGCATTTT	CASSQTYVTNQPQHF
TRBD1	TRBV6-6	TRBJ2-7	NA	TGTGCCAGCATTAACGACAGGGGGGACGAGCAGTACTTC	CASINDRGDEQYF
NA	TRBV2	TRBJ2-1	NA	TGTGCCAGCAGTGAAGGGGACACCCCAGCACATGAGCAGTTCTTC	CASSEGDTPAHEQFF
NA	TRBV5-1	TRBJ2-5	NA	TGCGCCAGCAAGCGGGACAACCAAGAGACCCAGTACTTC	CASKRDNQETQYF
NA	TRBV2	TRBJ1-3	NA	TGTGCCAGCAGGGGGGGAACTGGAAACACCATATATTTT	CASRGGTGNTIYF
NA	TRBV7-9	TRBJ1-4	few	TGTGCCAGCAGCTTAAGAGGAAGATCTGAAAAACTGTTTTTT	CASSLRGRSEKLFF
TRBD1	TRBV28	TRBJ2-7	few	TGTGCCAGCACCACTGGCGGGACAGGGGCCTACGAGCAGTACTTC	CASTTGGTGAYEQYF
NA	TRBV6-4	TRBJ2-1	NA	TGTGCCAGGTACTACAATGAGCAGTTCTTC	CARYYNEQFF
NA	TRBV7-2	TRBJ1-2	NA	TGTGCCAGCAGCTTAGTAGGGGGAGATGGCTACACCTTC	CASSLVGGDGYTF
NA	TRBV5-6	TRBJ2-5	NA	TGTGCCAGCAGCTCCGTACGAGCCAGCGGGCAGGAGACCCAGTACTTC	CASSSVRASGQETQYF
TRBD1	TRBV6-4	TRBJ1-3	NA	TGTGCCAGACGGGACAGGGACCCTGAGAACTCTGGAAACACCATATATTTT	CARRDRDPENSGNTIYF
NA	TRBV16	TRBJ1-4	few	TGTGCCAGCAGCCAACCCCGAGGTAGACTGTTTTTT	CASSQPRGRLFF
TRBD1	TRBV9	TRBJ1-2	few	TGTGCCAGCAGCTACCGTTCGACAGGGGGCGCGGAAGGCTACACCTTC	CASSYRSTGGAEGYTF
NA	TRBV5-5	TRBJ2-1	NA	TGTGCCAGCAGCTCAGGTAATGAGCAGTTCTTC	CASSSGNEQFF
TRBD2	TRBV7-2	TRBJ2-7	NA	TGTGCCAGCAGCCCGACGGGACTAGCGGGGGGGCTCTACGAGCAGTACTTC	CASSPTGLAGGLYEQYF
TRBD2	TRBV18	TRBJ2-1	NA	TGTGCCAGCTCACCAGGACTAGCATCCTACAATGAGCAGTTCTTC	CASSPGLASYNEQFF